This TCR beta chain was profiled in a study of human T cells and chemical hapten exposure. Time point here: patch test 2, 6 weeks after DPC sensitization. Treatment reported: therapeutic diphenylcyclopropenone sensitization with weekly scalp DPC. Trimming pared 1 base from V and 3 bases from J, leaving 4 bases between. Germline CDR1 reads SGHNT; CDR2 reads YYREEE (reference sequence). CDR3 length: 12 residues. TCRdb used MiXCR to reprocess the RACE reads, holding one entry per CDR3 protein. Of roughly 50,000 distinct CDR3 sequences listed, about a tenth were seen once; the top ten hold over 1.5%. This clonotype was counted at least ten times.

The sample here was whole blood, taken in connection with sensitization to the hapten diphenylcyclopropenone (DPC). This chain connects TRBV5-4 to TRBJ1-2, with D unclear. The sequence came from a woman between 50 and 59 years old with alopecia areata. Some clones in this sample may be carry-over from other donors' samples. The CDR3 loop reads CASSLLDYGYTF. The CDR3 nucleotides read TGTGCCAGCAGCTTGTTAGACTATGGCTACACCTTC.